The clone carrying this T cell receptor beta chain was seen at least ten times. The sequenced fragment ends 3 residues before the CDR3 boundary, so the rest is inferred from the germline J gene. This record belongs to a study of T cell clonality in common variable immunodeficiency. Profiling relied on immunoSEQ multiplex PCR, and the TCRdb table lists in-frame clones only, not all of them. The sample yields about 44,000 clones, without any singletons. The CDR3 sequence is 15 residues long. The trim removed 2 bases at V and 5 bases at J, leaving 8 bases unmatched. CDR1 SGHKS and CDR2 YYEKEE come from the germline V gene (reference sequence).

Material: peripheral blood mononuclear cells. This chain uses TRBV5-5 with TRBJ1-1; TRBD1 matches at 8 bases. This TCR was recovered from a person aged 18-70 years in good health. The CDR3 bases that were read are TGTGCCAGCAGCTTAACGTCAAGGACAGGGACTGAA. Protein: CASSLTSRTGTE. The full CDR3 reads CASSLTSRTGTEAFF.